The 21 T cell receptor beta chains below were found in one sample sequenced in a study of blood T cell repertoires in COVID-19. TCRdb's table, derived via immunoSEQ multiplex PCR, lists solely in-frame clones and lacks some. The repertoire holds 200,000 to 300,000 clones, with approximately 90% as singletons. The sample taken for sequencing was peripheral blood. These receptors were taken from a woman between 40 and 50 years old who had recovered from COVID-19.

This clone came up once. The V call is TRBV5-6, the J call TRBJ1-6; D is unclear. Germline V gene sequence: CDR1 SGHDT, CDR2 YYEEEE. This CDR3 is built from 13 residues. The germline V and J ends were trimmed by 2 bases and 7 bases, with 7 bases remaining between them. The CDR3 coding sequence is TGTGCCAGCAGCTTTGGCCCCAATTCACCCCTCCACTTT. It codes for CASSFGPNSPLHF. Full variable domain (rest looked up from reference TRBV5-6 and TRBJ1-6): DAGVTQSPTHLIKTRGQQVTLRCSPKSGHDTVSWYQQALGQGPQFIFQYYEEEERQRGNFPDRFSGHQFPNYSSELNVNALLLGDSALYLCASSFGPNSPLHFGNGTRLTVT.

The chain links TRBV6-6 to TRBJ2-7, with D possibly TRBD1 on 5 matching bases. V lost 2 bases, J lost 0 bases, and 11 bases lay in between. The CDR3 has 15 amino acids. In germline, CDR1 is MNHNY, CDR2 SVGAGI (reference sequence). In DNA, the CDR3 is TGTGCCAGCAGTTACGGCAGGGCCCCCTCCTACGAGCAGTACGTC. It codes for CASSYGRAPSYEQYV.

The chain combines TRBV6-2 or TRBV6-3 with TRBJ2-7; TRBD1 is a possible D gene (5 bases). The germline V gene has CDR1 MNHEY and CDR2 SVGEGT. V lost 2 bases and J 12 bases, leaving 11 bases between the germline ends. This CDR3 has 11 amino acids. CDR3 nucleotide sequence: TGTGCCAGCAGTTACGGGGCCTTGGGGTACTTC. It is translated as CASSYGALGYF.

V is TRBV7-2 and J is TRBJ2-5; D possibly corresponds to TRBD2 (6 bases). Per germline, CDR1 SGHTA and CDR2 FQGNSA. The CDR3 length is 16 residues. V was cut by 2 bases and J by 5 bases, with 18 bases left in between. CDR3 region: CASSLSGDRWGETQYF. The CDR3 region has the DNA TGTGCCAGCAGCTTATCGGGGGACCGCTGGGGCGAGACCCAGTACTTC.

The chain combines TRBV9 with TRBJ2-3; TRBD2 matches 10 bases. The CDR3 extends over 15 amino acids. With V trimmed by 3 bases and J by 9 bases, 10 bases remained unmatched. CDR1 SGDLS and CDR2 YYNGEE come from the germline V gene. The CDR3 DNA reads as TGTGCCAGCAGCGGCCCAGCGGGGGGGGCGGGGACGCAGTATTTT. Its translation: CASSGPAGGAGTQYF.

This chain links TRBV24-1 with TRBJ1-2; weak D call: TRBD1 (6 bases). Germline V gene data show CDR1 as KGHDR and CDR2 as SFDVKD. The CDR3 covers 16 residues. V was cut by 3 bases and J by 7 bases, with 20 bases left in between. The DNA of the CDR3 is TGTGCCACCAGTGATGCTGGGGCAGGGGCGGACGTTGGCTACACCTTC. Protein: CATSDAGAGADVGYTF.

The chain's CDR3 is CASSRDRGQETQYF. As DNA, the CDR3 is TGTGCCAGCAGCCGGGACAGGGGACAAGAGACCCAGTACTTC. The chain couples TRBV7-9 to TRBJ2-5; 10 bases agree with TRBD1. This CDR3 spans 14 amino acids. Looked up from germline, CDR1 is SEHNR and CDR2 is FQNEAQ (reference sequence). The junction had 2 bases not matched to a gene; V was cut back by 5 bases and J by 2 bases.

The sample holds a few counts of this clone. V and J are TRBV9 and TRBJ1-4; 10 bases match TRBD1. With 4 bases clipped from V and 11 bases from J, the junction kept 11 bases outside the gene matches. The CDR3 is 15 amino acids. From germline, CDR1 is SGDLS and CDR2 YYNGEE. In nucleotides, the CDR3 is TGTGCCAGCAGCCCGAGGGGGACAGGGGATCGGAAACTGTTTTTT. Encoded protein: CASSPRGTGDRKLFF. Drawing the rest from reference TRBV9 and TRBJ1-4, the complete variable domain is DSGVTQTPKHLITATGQRVTLRCSPRSGDLSVYWYQQSLDQGLQFLIQYYNGEERAKGNILERFSAQQFPDLHSELNLSSLELGDSALYFCASSPRGTGDRKLFFGSGTQLSVL.

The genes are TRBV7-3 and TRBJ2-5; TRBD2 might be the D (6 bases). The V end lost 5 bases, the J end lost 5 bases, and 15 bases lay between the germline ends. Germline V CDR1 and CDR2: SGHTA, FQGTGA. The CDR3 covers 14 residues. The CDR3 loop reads CASSPGSPGETQYF. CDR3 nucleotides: TGTGCCAGCAGCCCCGGGAGCCCTGGGGAGACCCAGTACTTC.

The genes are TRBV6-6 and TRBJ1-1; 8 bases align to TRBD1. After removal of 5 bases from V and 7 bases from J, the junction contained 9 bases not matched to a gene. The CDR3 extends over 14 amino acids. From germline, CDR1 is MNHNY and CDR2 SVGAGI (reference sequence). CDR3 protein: CASSPQGAWGEAFF. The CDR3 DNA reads TGTGCCAGCAGTCCCCAGGGGGCGTGGGGTGAAGCTTTCTTT.

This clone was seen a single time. CDR3 nucleotide sequence: TGTGCCAGCAGCTTAGGGGGAGCGCGGGGAAATGAGCAGTTCTTC. Translated, it gives CASSLGGARGNEQFF. The chain employs TRBV11-3 and TRBJ2-1, with a weak D call TRBD2 (6 bases). Germline V CDR1 and CDR2: SGHNT, YENEEA. The length of the CDR3 is 15 residues. The V end lost 1 base, the J end lost 7 bases, and 14 bases lay between the germline ends.

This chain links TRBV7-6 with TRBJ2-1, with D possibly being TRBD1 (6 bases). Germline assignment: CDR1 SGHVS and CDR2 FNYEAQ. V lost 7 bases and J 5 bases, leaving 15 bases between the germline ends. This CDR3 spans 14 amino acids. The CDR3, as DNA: TGTGCCAGCACCCAGGGGCTAGCTCACAATGAGCAGTTCTTC. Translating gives CASTQGLAHNEQFF.

CDR3 amino acids: CASSTAEAGGRETQYF. CDR3 coding DNA: TGTGCCAGTAGTACTGCCGAAGCGGGAGGTCGAGAGACCCAGTACTTC. V gene TRBV19 combines with J gene TRBJ2-5, with TRBD2 matching over 9 bases. The ends lost 4 bases at V and 4 bases at J; junction bases unmatched: 10. This CDR3 spans 16 amino acids. Germline lookup yields CDR1 LNHDA and CDR2 SQIVND (reference sequence). Full variable domain (missing parts from reference TRBV19 and TRBJ2-5): DGGITQSPKYLFRKEGQNVTLSCEQNLNHDAMYWYRQDPGQGLRLIYYSQIVNDFQKGDIAEGYSVSREKKESFPLTVTSAQKNPTAFYLCASSTAEAGGRETQYFGPGTRLLVL.

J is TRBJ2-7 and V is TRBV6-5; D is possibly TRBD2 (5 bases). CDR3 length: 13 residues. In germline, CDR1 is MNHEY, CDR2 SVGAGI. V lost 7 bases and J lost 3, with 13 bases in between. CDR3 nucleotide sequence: TGTGCCAGCACCCCCCGCCGGGACTACGAGCAGTACTTC. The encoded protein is CASTPRRDYEQYF.

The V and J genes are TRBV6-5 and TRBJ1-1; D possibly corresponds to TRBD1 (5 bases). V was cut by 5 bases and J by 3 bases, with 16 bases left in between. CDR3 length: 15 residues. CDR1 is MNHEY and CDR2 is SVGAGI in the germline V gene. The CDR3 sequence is CASSPQGRPYTEAFF. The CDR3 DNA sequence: TGTGCCAGCAGTCCCCAGGGCAGGCCATACACTGAAGCTTTCTTT.

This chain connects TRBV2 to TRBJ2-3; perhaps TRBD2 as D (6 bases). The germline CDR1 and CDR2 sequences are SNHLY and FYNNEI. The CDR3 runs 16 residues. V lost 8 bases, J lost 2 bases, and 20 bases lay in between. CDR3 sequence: CASFEEAGLPTDTQYF. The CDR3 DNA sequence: TGTGCCAGCTTTGAAGAGGCGGGACTCCCCACAGATACGCAGTATTTT.

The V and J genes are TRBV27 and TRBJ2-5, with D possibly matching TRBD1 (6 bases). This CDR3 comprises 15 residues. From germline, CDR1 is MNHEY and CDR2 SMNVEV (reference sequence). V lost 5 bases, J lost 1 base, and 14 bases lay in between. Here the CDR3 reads CASSPGDGRQETQYF. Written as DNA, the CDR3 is TGTGCCAGCAGTCCAGGGGACGGCCGCCAAGAGACCCAGTACTTC.

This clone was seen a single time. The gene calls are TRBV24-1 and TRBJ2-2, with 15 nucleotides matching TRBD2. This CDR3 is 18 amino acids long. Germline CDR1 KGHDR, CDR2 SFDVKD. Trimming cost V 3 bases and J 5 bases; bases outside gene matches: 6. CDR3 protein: CATSDPGLAGGRTGELFF. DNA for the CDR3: TGTGCCACCAGTGATCCCGGACTAGCGGGGGGGAGGACCGGGGAGCTGTTTTTT.

CDR3 sequence (DNA): TGTGCCAGCAGTTTAAGAGGTAGCGGGAGGACCACCGGGGAGCTGTTTTTT. This gives the protein CASSLRGSGRTTGELFF. The chain recombines TRBV27 with TRBJ2-2; TRBD2 aligns across 10 bases. The junction had 7 bases not matched to a gene; V was cut back by 2 bases and J by 4 bases. Germline V gene data show CDR1 as MNHEY and CDR2 as SMNVEV (reference sequence). The CDR3 runs 17 residues.

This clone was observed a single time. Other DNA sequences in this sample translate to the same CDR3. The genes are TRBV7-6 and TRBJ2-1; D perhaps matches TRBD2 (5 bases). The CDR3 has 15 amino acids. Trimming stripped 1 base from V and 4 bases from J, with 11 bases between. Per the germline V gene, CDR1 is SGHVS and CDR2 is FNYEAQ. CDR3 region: CASSLGLAGYNEQFF. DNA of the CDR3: TGTGCCAGCAGCTTAGGGCTAGCAGGTTACAATGAGCAGTTCTTC.

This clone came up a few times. CDR3 DNA sequence: TGTGCCAGCAGCCCGGGGGGCCCGGGGGGCTACACCTTC. Translated: CASSPGGPGGYTF. The chain recombines TRBV7-9 with TRBJ1-2, with D tentatively TRBD1 (6 bases). The CDR3 sequence is 13 residues long. V was trimmed by 5 bases and J by 8 bases, leaving 15 bases between them. The germline V gene has CDR1 SEHNR and CDR2 FQNEAQ (reference sequence).